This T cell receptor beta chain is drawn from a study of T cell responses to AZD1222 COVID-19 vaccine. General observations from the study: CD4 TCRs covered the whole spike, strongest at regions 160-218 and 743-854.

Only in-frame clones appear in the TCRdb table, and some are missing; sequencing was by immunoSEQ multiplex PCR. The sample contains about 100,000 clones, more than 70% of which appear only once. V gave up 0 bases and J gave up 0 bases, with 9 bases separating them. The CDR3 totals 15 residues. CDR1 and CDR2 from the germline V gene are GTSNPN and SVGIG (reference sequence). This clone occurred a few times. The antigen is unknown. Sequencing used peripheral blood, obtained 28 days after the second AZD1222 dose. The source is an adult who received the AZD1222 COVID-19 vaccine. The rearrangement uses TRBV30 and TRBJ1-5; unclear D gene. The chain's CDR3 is CAWSVRAGSNQPQHF. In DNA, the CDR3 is TGTGCCTGGAGTGTACGAGCAGGTAGCAATCAGCCCCAGCATTTT.